These 13 T cell receptor beta chains share one sample of origin, sequenced in a study of blood T cell repertoires in COVID-19 (dated by TCRdb to about 2020). Receptor libraries were prepared by the immunoSEQ multiplex PCR assay. TCRdb took over this immuneACCESS table, retaining in-frame rearrangements with V and J assigned. Such tables are incomplete; in checked studies, under half of the missing clones stem from an unresolved V gene, and the remainder is unexplained. The sample table holds under 45,000 clones, of which around 80% were seen once. The biggest ten clones account for nearly 45% of the sample. The sequencing input was peripheral blood. The receptor set was obtained from a human donor in a cohort sampled during active COVID-19.

The chain has TRBV6-6 and TRBJ2-1; 16 bases agree with TRBD2. Germline lookup yields CDR1 MNHNY and CDR2 SVGAGI (reference sequence). With V trimmed by 5 bases and J by 8 bases, 6 bases remained unmatched. CDR3 size: 16 residues. CDR3 region: CASSPGLAGGLDEQFF. Written as DNA, the CDR3 is TGTGCCAGCAGTCCGGGACTAGCGGGGGGGTTGGATGAGCAGTTCTTC.

The V gene is TRBV2, the J gene TRBJ1-2; possible D gene TRBD1, 6 bases. The V end was cut by 6 bases, the J end by 4 bases, with 12 bases between. The CDR3 runs to 13 residues. Germline V gives CDR1 SNHLY, CDR2 FYNNEI. The DNA for the CDR3 is TGTGCCAGCAGACCGGGACAAACCTATGGCTACACCTTC. Residues: CASRPGQTYGYTF.

The chain uses TRBV6-5 and TRBJ1-2, with D perhaps TRBD1 (5 bases). V was clipped by 5 bases and J by 0 bases, with 10 bases between them. The length of the CDR3 is 14 residues. CDR1 is MNHEY and CDR2 is SVGAGI in the germline V gene. This CDR3 reads CASSNRSPNYGYTF. The CDR3 bases are TGTGCCAGCAGTAACAGGAGCCCTAACTATGGCTACACCTTC.

The V and J genes are TRBV5-1 and TRBJ1-2; 7 nucleotides align to TRBD1. Looked up from germline, CDR1 is SGHRS and CDR2 is YFSETQ. CDR3 size: 14 residues. V was pared by 4 bases and J by 2 bases, with 5 bases of the junction left unmatched. CDR3 sequence: CASSPPGQNYGYTF. The DNA for the CDR3 is TGCGCCAGCAGCCCCCCGGGACAGAACTATGGCTACACCTTC. Drawing the rest from reference TRBV5-1 and TRBJ1-2, the complete variable domain is KAGVTQTPRYLIKTRGQQVTLSCSPISGHRSVSWYQQTPGQGLQFLFEYFSETQRNKGNFPGRFSGRQFSNSRSEMNVSTLELGDSALYLCASSPPGQNYGYTFGSGTRLTVV.

The V and J genes are TRBV11-2 and TRBJ1-2; D is possibly TRBD1 (5 bases). V was shortened by 11 bases and J by 4 bases, with 11 bases between the two germline ends. Germline assignment: CDR1 SGHAT and CDR2 FQNNGV. The CDR3 runs to 11 residues. The CDR3: CACGGGYGYTF. DNA for the CDR3: TGTGCCTGTGGCGGGGGCTATGGCTACACCTTC.

The chain has TRBV30 and TRBJ2-5, with 8 positions matching TRBD2. The length of the CDR3 is 14 residues. The V gene's germline CDR1 is GTSNPN and CDR2 SVGIG (reference sequence). J was trimmed by 5 bases and V by 3 bases; bases with no gene match: 8. The DNA for the CDR3 is TGTGCCTGGAGCCCTTCTCGGGGGGGTGAGACCCAGTACTTC. Encoded protein: CAWSPSRGGETQYF.

This sequence joins TRBV27 and TRBJ2-3, with D possibly being TRBD2 (6 bases). Trimming pared 2 bases from V and 6 bases from J, leaving 15 bases between. The CDR3 is made up of 15 amino acids. The germline V gene has CDR1 MNHEY and CDR2 SMNVEV (reference sequence). The CDR3 DNA reads as TGTGCCAGCAGTTTACAGGCCACGACTAGGGATACGCAGTATTTT. It translates to CASSLQATTRDTQYF.

This rearrangement joins TRBV9 to TRBJ2-2; D unresolved. Trimming pared 4 bases from V and 5 bases from J, leaving 18 bases between. Germline CDR1 SGDLS, CDR2 YYNGEE. This CDR3 contains 16 residues. The CDR3 region is CASSPIRSGRTGELFF. CDR3 in DNA: TGTGCCAGCAGCCCGATAAGGTCGGGTCGAACCGGGGAGCTGTTTTTT.

This chain joins TRBV7-9 and TRBJ2-3, with 9 bases matching TRBD2. J lost 5 bases, V lost 3 bases, and 6 bases had no gene match. The CDR3 has 15 amino acids. The V gene's germline CDR1 is SEHNR and CDR2 FQNEAQ (reference sequence). In DNA, the CDR3 is TGTGCCAGCAGCTTGTCTAGCGGGGATGGAGATACGCAGTATTTT. Its translation: CASSLSSGDGDTQYF.

A few counts support this clone. CDR3 DNA sequence: TGTGCCAGCTCACCAACGCAGGGCTTAGATTCACCCCTCCACTTT. The encoded protein is CASSPTQGLDSPLHF. The V and J genes are TRBV18 and TRBJ1-6, with a tentative D call TRBD1 (5 bases). The germline gives CDR1 KGHSH, CDR2 LQKENI. The germline V and J ends were trimmed by 2 bases and 8 bases, with 13 bases remaining between them. This CDR3 is 15 amino acids long.

The rearrangement joins TRBV2 to TRBJ2-7; a weak D match, TRBD1 (6 bases). The V gene lost 6 bases and the J gene lost 0 bases, with 9 bases spanning the gap. The CDR3 runs to 13 residues. The germline V gene has CDR1 SNHLY and CDR2 FYNNEI. For the CDR3, the DNA is TGTGCCAGCAGGGGGGACATCTCCTACGAGCAGTACGTC. It specifies CASRGDISYEQYV.

The chain uses TRBV28 and TRBJ1-4; TRBD1 aligns across 9 bases. Germline assignment: CDR1 MDHEN and CDR2 SYDVKM. The V gene end was trimmed by 6 bases and the J gene end by 1 base; junction bases not matched to a gene: 18. CDR3 length: 20 residues. CDR3 in amino acids: CASSFSITTGGEVTNEKLFF. For the CDR3, the DNA is TGTGCCAGCAGCTTCAGTATAACCACAGGGGGCGAGGTAACTAATGAAAAACTGTTTTTT.

This chain uses TRBV5-8 with TRBJ1-6; D not resolved. From germline, CDR1 is SGHTS and CDR2 YDEGEE. The CDR3 is made up of 14 amino acids. The ends were cut back, 4 bases at V and 9 bases at J, with 14 bases in the middle. For the CDR3, the DNA is TGTGCCAGCAGCCTCGTGGAGGGAATTTCACCCCTCCACTTT. As protein: CASSLVEGISPLHF.